The entry that follows covers one TCR beta chain sequence. Antigen specificity is unknown. Clones were read by immunoSEQ multiplex PCR, and TCRdb kept only the in-frame ones, dropping some. The table records some 130,000 clones, approximately 93% of them present only once. This record comes from a study of T cell responses to AZD1222 COVID-19 vaccine. Study-wide findings and caveats: Targets within unmutated variant regions were reportedly found for nearly half of spike-specific TCRs. Rises in breadth and depth of Spike-specific TCRs came after two AZD1222 doses.

The V gene lost 0 bases and the J gene lost 4 bases, with 15 bases spanning the gap. This CDR3 spans 16 amino acids. Germline CDR1 SGDLS, CDR2 YYNGEE. This sequence joins TRBV9 and TRBJ2-3, with unresolved D. The sequence was collected from an adult in good health. The specimen was peripheral blood, collected on day 0 of AZD1222 vaccination. CDR3 loop: CASSVGEWVGSDTQYF. The CDR3 DNA reads TGTGCCAGCAGCGTAGGTGAATGGGTGGGATCAGATACGCAGTATTTT.